The 31 T cell receptor beta chains given below trace back to one sample, sequenced in a study of a mutant IDH1 vaccine in newly diagnosed glioma. Their target antigens are unknown. Time point defined: week 23, last vaccination. Vaccinated patients received 300 ug of mutant IDH1 20-mer peptide per dose, with topical imiquimod. Assay: immunoSEQ multiplex PCR; the TCRdb copy retains only in-frame clones and omits some. The profile shows some 26,000 clones, approximately 80% of them singletons. The sequences come from PBMCs, collected from a glioma patient whose treatment included an IDH1 peptide vaccine. These TCRs come from a woman in her twenties or thirties with glioma.

The sample holds a few counts of this clone. The chain couples TRBV19 to TRBJ1-1, with D hard to call. The V gene lost 6 bases and the J gene lost 5 bases, with 13 bases spanning the gap. The CDR3 totals 13 residues. Per the germline V gene, CDR1 is LNHDA and CDR2 is SQIVND (reference sequence). The CDR3, as DNA: TGTGCCAGTAGATCAGACGAGGGAACTGAAGCTTTCTTT. It codes for CASRSDEGTEAFF.

CDR3 coding DNA: TGCGCCAGCAGCCAAGTTGGGAGGGAAGGAACGCAGTATTTT. Encoded protein: CASSQVGREGTQYF. The V gene is TRBV4-1, the J gene TRBJ2-3; TRBD2 matches at 7 bases. Per germline, CDR1 MGHRA and CDR2 YSYEKL. V gave up 1 base and J gave up 9 bases; unmatched junction bases: 7. The CDR3 has 14 amino acids.

J is TRBJ1-2 and V is TRBV6-5; D perhaps matches TRBD1 (5 bases). The length of the CDR3 is 11 residues. Germline assignment: CDR1 MNHEY and CDR2 SVGAGI. V was clipped by 8 bases and J by 8 bases, with 12 bases between them. CDR3 in DNA: TGTGCCAGCGCTGGGGGTGAGGGCTACACCTTC. Translated, it gives CASAGGEGYTF.

This clone ranks as medium-sized. The rearrangement uses TRBV6-1 and TRBJ1-1; D is ambiguous. Per the germline V gene, CDR1 is MNHNS and CDR2 is SASEGT. Trimming took off 5 bases at V and 8 bases at J, with 9 bases between the two ends. This CDR3 is 11 amino acids long. CDR3 residues: CASSYPGEAFF. The DNA of the CDR3 is TGTGCCAGCAGTTACCCAGGAGAAGCTTTCTTT.

This clone was seen once. The chain joins TRBV7-6 to TRBJ1-5, with 9 positions matching TRBD1. Germline loops: CDR1 SGHVS, CDR2 FNYEAQ. V shed 5 bases, J shed 2 bases, and the junction held 22 bases outside the gene matches. The CDR3 extends over 21 amino acids. The DNA of the CDR3 is TGTGCCAGCAGCCCTACAACCCCCGGGACAGGGAGGTCGAGGGGCAATCAGCCCCAGCATTTT. Its translation: CASSPTTPGTGRSRGNQPQHF.

This clone was counted once. The chain links TRBV6-6 to TRBJ1-1; no clear D gene. The germline V gene has CDR1 MNHNY and CDR2 SVGAGI (reference sequence). The V and J ends lost 7 bases and 5 bases respectively, with 5 bases between them. The CDR3 spans 10 residues. CDR3 nucleotides: TGTGCCAGCAAATCGACTGAAGCTTTCTTT. Encoded protein: CASKSTEAFF.

V is TRBV27 and J is TRBJ1-2, with 8 bases fitting TRBD1. Germline V gives CDR1 MNHEY, CDR2 SMNVEV (reference sequence). Trimming cost V 8 bases and J 6 bases; bases outside gene matches: 8. The CDR3 is made up of 13 amino acids. CDR3 nucleotides: TGTGCCAGCGGAGGACAGGGCTATCATGGCTACACCTTC. Its protein product is CASGGQGYHGYTF.

The chain couples TRBV7-2 to TRBJ1-2; 9 bases map to TRBD1. With 4 bases clipped from V and 6 bases from J, the junction kept 9 bases outside the gene matches. The CDR3 covers 15 residues. Germline V gene lookup returns CDR1 SGHTA and CDR2 FQGNSA. CDR3 DNA sequence: TGTGCCAGCAGCTGGTCCCTGACAGGGGGGGATGGCTACACCTTC. It is translated as CASSWSLTGGDGYTF.

The rearrangement joins TRBV4-1 to TRBJ1-2; D is undetermined. Germline loops: CDR1 MGHRA, CDR2 YSYEKL. Between the trimmed V and J ends, which lost 2 bases and 3 bases, there was a span of 7 bases. The CDR3 is 13 residues long. CDR3 loop: CASSQLGYYGYTF. The CDR3 region has the DNA TGCGCCAGCAGCCAACTGGGTTACTATGGCTACACCTTC.

The rearrangement uses TRBV5-4 and TRBJ2-1; 10 bases align to TRBD2. The CDR3 loop spans 16 amino acids. V trimming: 4 bases; J trimming: 1 base; junction bases outside the gene matches: 5. Germline loops: CDR1 SGHNT, CDR2 YYREEE (reference sequence). The CDR3 sequence: CASSPSGGASYNEQFF. The CDR3 bases are TGTGCCAGCAGCCCAAGCGGGGGGGCATCCTACAATGAGCAGTTCTTC.

This clone has just a few counts. The chain recombines TRBV4-1 with TRBJ1-2, with D possibly matching TRBD1 (5 bases). Looked up from germline, CDR1 is MGHRA and CDR2 is YSYEKL. V was shortened by 2 bases and J by 8 bases, with 9 bases between the two germline ends. The CDR3 is 12 amino acids. The DNA of the CDR3 is TGCGCCAGCAGCCAAACGGGGGTAGGCTACACCTTC. This codes for CASSQTGVGYTF.

J is TRBJ2-2 and V is TRBV18; tentatively, D is TRBD2 (5 bases). The length of the CDR3 is 14 residues. V gave up 1 base and J gave up 5 bases, with 8 bases separating them. CDR1 and CDR2 (germline): KGHSH, LQKENI. The CDR3 region has the DNA TGTGCCAGCTCACCACTACCGGGGACCGGGGAGCTGTTTTTT. Translated: CASSPLPGTGELFF.

Only a few counts were recorded for this clone. The CDR3 DNA sequence: TGTGCCAGTAGAATCCGCACTGAAGCTTTCTTT. This sequence encodes CASRIRTEAFF. This chain uses TRBV19 with TRBJ1-1; D not certain. The CDR3 extends over 11 amino acids. The germline V and J ends were trimmed by 6 bases and 4 bases, with 6 bases remaining between them. Germline assignment: CDR1 LNHDA and CDR2 SQIVND (reference sequence). The complete variable domain, with remaining parts taken from reference TRBV19 and TRBJ1-1, reads DGGITQSPKYLFRKEGQNVTLSCEQNLNHDAMYWYRQDPGQGLRLIYYSQIVNDFQKGDIAEGYSVSREKKESFPLTVTSAQKNPTAFYLCASRIRTEAFFGQGTRLTVV.

The chain carries TRBV18 and TRBJ1-6; maybe TRBD1 (5 bases). The CDR3 sequence is 14 residues long. Per germline, CDR1 KGHSH and CDR2 LQKENI. V shed 4 bases and J shed 10 bases, with 14 bases lying between them. The CDR3 nucleotides are TGTGCCAGCTCACAGGCAGGGTACGGATCACCCCTCCACTTT. Amino acid sequence: CASSQAGYGSPLHF.

The chain has TRBV2 and TRBJ2-7; D gene unclear. The CDR3 extends over 11 amino acids. Trimming took 5 bases from V and 3 from J, leaving 5 bases between them. Germline V gene lookup returns CDR1 SNHLY and CDR2 FYNNEI. CDR3 protein: CASSLDYEQYF. As DNA, the CDR3 is TGTGCCAGCAGTCTAGACTACGAGCAGTACTTC.

This chain joins TRBV18 and TRBJ2-3, with 8 positions matching TRBD2. CDR3 length: 14 residues. Germline CDR1 KGHSH, CDR2 LQKENI. V was clipped by 2 bases and J by 9 bases; unmatched bases: 7. The CDR3 DNA follows: TGTGCCAGCTCACCAGGAGCGGGGGTTACCACGCAGTATTTT. Its protein is CASSPGAGVTTQYF.

This clone was found a few times. V is TRBV13 and J is TRBJ2-3; D call uncertain. The CDR3 covers 14 residues. Trimming cost V 6 bases and J 4 bases, with 14 bases left between them. The germline V gene has CDR1 PRHDT and CDR2 FYEKMQ (reference sequence). The CDR3 region has the DNA TGTGCCAGCAGAACCCAACGGATGGCAGATACGCAGTATTTT. This encodes CASRTQRMADTQYF.

The J gene is TRBJ2-3, the V gene TRBV27, with D possibly being TRBD2 (6 bases). Trimming took 7 bases from V and 2 from J, leaving 13 bases between them. The CDR3 contains 14 residues. Germline loops: CDR1 MNHEY, CDR2 SMNVEV (reference sequence). CDR3 loop: CASTLGLPTDTQYF. DNA for the CDR3: TGTGCCAGCACCTTGGGACTTCCCACAGATACGCAGTATTTT.

The J gene is TRBJ2-7, the V gene TRBV4-1; no definite D call. Looked up from germline, CDR1 is MGHRA and CDR2 is YSYEKL. The CDR3 is 12 residues long. V gave up 1 base and J gave up 5 bases, with 6 bases separating them. The CDR3 nucleotides read TGCGCCAGCAGCCAAGGAACAGACGAGCAGTACTTC. Amino acid sequence: CASSQGTDEQYF.

The V call is TRBV7-9, the J call TRBJ2-1; TRBD2 matches at 8 bases. The CDR3 runs to 15 residues. Germline loops: CDR1 SEHNR, CDR2 FQNEAQ (reference sequence). Trimming removed 1 base from V and 7 bases from J; junction bases left unmatched: 6. CDR3 sequence (DNA): TGTGCCAGCAGCTTAGGGAGCGGGGGCCTAAATGAGCAGTTCTTC. Residues: CASSLGSGGLNEQFF.

The J gene is TRBJ1-4, the V gene TRBV25-1, with TRBD1 matching 9 bases. V lost 3 bases and J lost 8; bases outside the gene matches: 7. This CDR3 is 15 amino acids long. Germline V gives CDR1 MGHDK, CDR2 SYGVNS. The CDR3 reads CASSELQGATEKLFF. The CDR3 DNA reads as TGTGCCAGCAGTGAGTTACAGGGGGCAACAGAAAAACTGTTTTTT.

This clone appeared a few times. The chain uses TRBV5-5 and TRBJ1-2; TRBD1 matches at 8 bases. This CDR3 contains 15 residues. The germline gives CDR1 SGHKS, CDR2 YYEKEE (reference sequence). Losses at the gene ends were 4 bases for V and 0 bases for J; bases not matched to a gene: 5. Written as DNA, the CDR3 is TGTGCCAGCAGCATACAGGGGGAGGCTAACTATGGCTACACCTTC. This translates into CASSIQGEANYGYTF. Filled out from reference TRBV5-5 and TRBJ1-2, the complete variable domain reads DAGVTQSPTHLIKTRGQQVTLRCSPISGHKSVSWYQQVLGQGPQFIFQYYEKEERGRGNFPDRFSARQFPNYSSELNVNALLLGDSALYLCASSIQGEANYGYTFGSGTRLTVV.

This rearrangement joins TRBV5-6 to TRBJ2-1; TRBD2 matches 8 bases. The V and J ends lost 6 bases and 8 bases, in that order; junction bases with no gene match: 16. The CDR3 contains 16 residues. Germline V gene sequence: CDR1 SGHDT, CDR2 YYEEEE. CDR3 residues: CASNWGLNGGVDEQFF. The CDR3 DNA reads as TGTGCCAGCAACTGGGGGTTGAACGGGGGGGTGGATGAGCAGTTCTTC.

This chain joins TRBV4-1 and TRBJ2-6; no definite D call. With 5 bases removed from V and 2 bases from J, the gap between germline ends came to 4 bases. Germline CDR1 is MGHRA and CDR2 is YSYEKL. The CDR3 extends over 13 amino acids. The CDR3 is CASSKAGANVLTF. CDR3 nucleotides: TGCGCCAGCAGCAAGGCTGGGGCCAACGTCCTGACTTTC.

There are a few counts of this clone. This chain uses TRBV5-4 with TRBJ1-4; 11 bases are shared with TRBD1. Per the germline V gene, CDR1 is SGHNT and CDR2 is YYREEE (reference sequence). Losses at the gene ends were 3 bases for V and 14 bases for J; bases not matched to a gene: 6. CDR3 length equals 13 residues. This CDR3 is CASSSGQGAVLFF. The CDR3 region has the DNA TGTGCCAGCAGCTCCGGACAGGGGGCAGTGCTGTTTTTT. Based on the CDR3 plus reference TRBV5-4 and TRBJ1-4, the full variable domain is ETGVTQSPTHLIKTRGQQVTLRCSSQSGHNTVSWYQQALGQGPQFIFQYYREEENGRGNFPPRFSGLQFPNYSSELNVNALELDDSALYLCASSSGQGAVLFFGSGTQLSVL.

The chain is built from TRBV6-5 and TRBJ1-1; 7 bases are a match to TRBD1. The V gene end was trimmed by 2 bases and the J gene end by 5 bases; junction bases not matched to a gene: 8. CDR1 is MNHEY, CDR2 SVGAGI, per germline. The CDR3 totals 15 residues. The CDR3 DNA reads TGTGCCAGCAGTTACCGTGGAGGGGGCTTAACTGAAGCTTTCTTT. Translating gives CASSYRGGGLTEAFF.

V gene TRBV4-3 combines with J gene TRBJ1-6; 10 bases align to TRBD1. Germline loops: CDR1 LGHNA, CDR2 YSLEER. This CDR3 has 18 residues. The ends lost 0 bases at V and 8 bases at J; junction bases unmatched: 10. The CDR3 region is CASSQDESGQGNYSPLHF. Written as DNA, the CDR3 is TGCGCCAGCAGCCAAGACGAGTCGGGACAGGGGAATTATTCACCCCTCCACTTT.

This clone has just one count. In DNA form, the CDR3 reads TGTGCCAGCAGCTACCAAGAGACCCAGTACTTC. Translated, it gives CASSYQETQYF. The rearrangement joins TRBV5-5 to TRBJ2-5; D is unresolved. V shed 3 bases and J shed 0 bases, with 0 bases lying between them. Germline CDR1 SGHKS, CDR2 YYEKEE (reference sequence). CDR3 length: 11 residues.

The rearrangement links TRBV7-2 to TRBJ2-7; D uncertain. The CDR3 extends over 13 amino acids. The germline V and J ends were trimmed by 5 bases and 3 bases, with 11 bases remaining between them. CDR1 is SGHTA, CDR2 FQGNSA, per germline. CDR3 DNA: TGTGCCAGCAGCCCTTCCGTCCTCTACGAGCAGTACTTC. Translation: CASSPSVLYEQYF.

A single count supports this clone. The CDR3 nucleotides are TGTGCCAGCAGTCCCGGGCCACCCAAAGGGGCCCAGCATTTT. It encodes CASSPGPPKGAQHF. The chain uses TRBV27 and TRBJ1-5; a weak D match, TRBD1 (5 bases). The CDR3 contains 14 residues. V shed 5 bases and J shed 11 bases, with 19 bases lying between them. Per the germline V gene, CDR1 is MNHEY and CDR2 is SMNVEV (reference sequence).

The rearrangement uses TRBV19 and TRBJ1-1; no firm D call. V was pared by 3 bases and J by 4 bases, with 6 bases between. Germline V gene data show CDR1 as LNHDA and CDR2 as SQIVND (reference sequence). The CDR3 has 12 amino acids. The CDR3 protein is CASSIPGTEAFF. As DNA, the CDR3 is TGTGCCAGTAGTATCCCGGGCACTGAAGCTTTCTTT.